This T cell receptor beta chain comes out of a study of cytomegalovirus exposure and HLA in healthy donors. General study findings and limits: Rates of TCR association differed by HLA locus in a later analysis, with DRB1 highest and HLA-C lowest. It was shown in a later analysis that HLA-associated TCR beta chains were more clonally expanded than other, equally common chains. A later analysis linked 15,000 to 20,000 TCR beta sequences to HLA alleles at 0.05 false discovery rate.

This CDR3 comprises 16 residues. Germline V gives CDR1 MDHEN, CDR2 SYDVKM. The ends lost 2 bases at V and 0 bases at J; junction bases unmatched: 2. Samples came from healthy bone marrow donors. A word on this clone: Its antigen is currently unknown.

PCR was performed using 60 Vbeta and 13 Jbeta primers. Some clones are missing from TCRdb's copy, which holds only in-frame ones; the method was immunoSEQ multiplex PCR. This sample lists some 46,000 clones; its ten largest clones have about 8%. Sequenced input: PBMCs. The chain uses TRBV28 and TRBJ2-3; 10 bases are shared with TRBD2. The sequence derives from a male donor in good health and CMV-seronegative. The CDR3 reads CASSLTSGASTDTQYF. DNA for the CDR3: TGTGCCAGCAGTTTAACTAGCGGGGCTAGCACAGATACGCAGTATTTT.